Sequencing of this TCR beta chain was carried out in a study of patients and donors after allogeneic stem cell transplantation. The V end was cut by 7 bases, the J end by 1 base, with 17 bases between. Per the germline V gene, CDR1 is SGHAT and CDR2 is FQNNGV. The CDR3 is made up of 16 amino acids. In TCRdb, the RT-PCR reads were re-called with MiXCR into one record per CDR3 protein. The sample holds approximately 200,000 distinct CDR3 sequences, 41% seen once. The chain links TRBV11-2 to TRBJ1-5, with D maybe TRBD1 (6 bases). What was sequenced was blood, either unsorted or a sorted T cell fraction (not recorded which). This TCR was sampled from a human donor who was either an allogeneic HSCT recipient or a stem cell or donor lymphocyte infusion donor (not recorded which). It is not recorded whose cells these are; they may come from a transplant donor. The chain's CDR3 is CASNGLKGGSNQPQHF. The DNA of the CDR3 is TGTGCCAGCAACGGGCTCAAGGGGGGGAGCAATCAGCCCCAGCATTTT. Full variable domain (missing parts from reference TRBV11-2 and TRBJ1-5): EAGVAQSPRYKIIEKRQSVAFWCNPISGHATLYWYQQILGQGPKLLIQFQNNGVVDDSQLPKDRFSAERLKGVDSTLKIQPAKLEDSAVYLCASNGLKGGSNQPQHFGDGTRLSIL.